The clone carrying this TCR beta chain has only a few counts. The antigen is unknown. TCRdb analysed the 5' RACE reads with MiXCR anew, one entry per CDR3 protein. The sample gives around 200,000 distinct CDR3 sequences, around a tenth of which show up once; roughly 5% is in the top ten. The data belong to a study of identical twins. Points from the study as a whole: Insertions were fewer in abundant cord blood beta clonotypes, whereas memory repertoires showed none of this pattern. Researchers caution that invariant MAIT and iNKT cells could partly confound zero-insertion analyses.

Trimming took 0 bases from V and 4 from J, leaving 4 bases between them. The CDR3 spans 13 residues. Germline CDR1 and CDR2: LGHDT and YNNKEL (reference sequence). This receptor was identified in a woman aged 18-30 years in good health. The chain carries TRBV3-1 and TRBJ2-1; D is undetermined. The sequenced sample was memory (CD45RO+) T cells sorted from blood. CDR3 in DNA: TGTGCCAGCAGCCAAGAGCGTTACAATGAGCAGTTCTTC. It yields the protein CASSQERYNEQFF.